The rows below give T cell receptor beta chains drawn from one sample of a study of blood T cell repertoires in COVID-19. Sequencing was performed with immunoSEQ multiplex PCR; in TCRdb, only in-frame clones are kept and a portion is missing. The table has just over 650,000 clones, 90% seen once. Sequenced input: peripheral blood. The receptors stem from a woman in her late teens or twenties with acute or convalescent COVID-19. The CDR3 runs from the conserved cysteine through the conserved F or W. Each record gives: D gene, J gene, V gene, clone size, CDR3 DNA, CDR3 protein. A D gene is named only where the DNA matches it firmly. Not every row has a clone size; where given, it reads once, few, many or a size class.

>.|TRBJ2-7|TRBV4-3|.
TGCGCCAGCAGCTTCCGCGACGGGGCCTACGAGCAGTACTTC
CASSFRDGAYEQYF
>TRBD2|TRBJ2-3|TRBV2|.
TGTGCCAGCAGTACCTCCGGGGGGGTCCTCACAGATACGCAGTATTTT
CASSTSGGVLTDTQYF
>.|TRBJ1-6|TRBV7-2|.
TGTGCCAGCAGCTTAGGCAGGCATAATTCACCCCTCCACTTT
CASSLGRHNSPLHF
>TRBD1|TRBJ1-1|TRBV7-9|.
TGTGCCAGCAGCGTGGACAGGGGCACTGAAGCTTTCTTT
CASSVDRGTEAFF
>TRBD2|TRBJ2-1|TRBV9|.
TGTGCCAGCGGAAAGACTAGCGGGGGACCCAATGAGCAGTTCTTC
CASGKTSGGPNEQFF
>.|TRBJ1-5|TRBV7-8|.
TGTGCCAGCAGCTTACCGGGGGGAGATCAGCCCCAGCATTTT
CASSLPGGDQPQHF
>TRBD1|TRBJ1-2|TRBV29-1|.
TGCAGCGTTGAAACAGGGGGAGGCTACACCTTC
CSVETGGGYTF
>.|TRBJ1-3|TRBV19|.
TGTGCCAGTAGTTCCAGCGGGGCCGGAAACACCATATATTTT
CASSSSGAGNTIYF
>TRBD1|TRBJ2-1|TRBV24-1|.
TGTGCCACCAGTGGAGGCGGACAGGGGACCAATGAGCAGTTCTTC
CATSGGGQGTNEQFF
>.|TRBJ1-1|TRBV12-3/TRBV12-4|.
TGTGCCAGCAGTTTCGGGTACCCCAATGAAGCTTTCTTT
CASSFGYPNEAFF
>TRBD1|TRBJ1-4|TRBV6-2/TRBV6-3|.
TGTGCCAGCAGTTCCCGACAGGGCAAGGCTAATGAAAAACTGTTTTTT
CASSSRQGKANEKLFF
>.|TRBJ1-2|TRBV9|.
TGTGCCAGCAGCGCCCCAGTCGTGGCAGGGGTGGATGGCTACACCTTC
CASSAPVVAGVDGYTF
>.|TRBJ2-7|TRBV29-1|.
TGCAGCGTTGAAGCATCTCGGGGCTACGAGCAGTACTTC
CSVEASRGYEQYF
>.|TRBJ2-2|TRBV13|few
TGTGCCAGCAGCCCCCCCCTTATCGGGGGAGTCACCGGGGAGCTGTTTTTT
CASSPPLIGGVTGELFF
>TRBD1|TRBJ1-4|TRBV30|once
TGTGCCTGGGGGGGGACAGGGGGAAGTGAAAAACTGTTTTTT
CAWGGTGGSEKLFF
>.|TRBJ1-2|TRBV6-5|.
TGTGCCAGCAGTTACTCGGGCAGGGTTCGTAACTATGGCTACACCTTC
CASSYSGRVRNYGYTF
>TRBD1|TRBJ1-2|TRBV18|.
TGTGCCAGCTCACTTATGACAGGGGAGGGCTACACCTTC
CASSLMTGEGYTF
>TRBD2|TRBJ2-3|TRBV14|few
TGTGCCAGCCGACTAGCGGGGGTCACAGATACGCAGTATTTT
CASRLAGVTDTQYF
>.|TRBJ2-7|TRBV10-2|.
TGCGCCAGCAGTGAGGCCGGGACTCTGAGCTCCTACGAGCAGTACTTC
CASSEAGTLSSYEQYF
>.|TRBJ1-2|TRBV9|.
TGTGCCAGCAGCGTAGGAAGGGGCTATGGCTACACCTTC
CASSVGRGYGYTF
>.|TRBJ1-2|TRBV12-5|.
TGTGCTAGTGGTTTGGGGACAAACTATGGCTACACCTTC
CASGLGTNYGYTF
>.|TRBJ1-1|TRBV29-1|.
TGCAGCGGAGCAGGGAACACTGAAGCTTTCTTT
CSGAGNTEAFF
>.|TRBJ1-1|TRBV5-4|.
TGTGCCAGCAGCTTTGACAGGTTTCGAATCGGCGAAGCTTTCTTT
CASSFDRFRIGEAFF
>TRBD2|TRBJ2-7|TRBV6-5|.
TGTGCCGGGGGGGAGCCCTCCTACGAGCAGTACTTC
CAGGEPSYEQYF
>TRBD1|TRBJ1-6|TRBV19|once
TGTGCCAGTAGTATTGTGGGACAGCAGAATTCACCCCTCCACTTT
CASSIVGQQNSPLHF
>.|TRBJ1-2|TRBV7-9|.
TGTGCCACCTACCCGGGCGGGCTGCTTGGCTACACCTTC
CATYPGGLLGYTF
>.|TRBJ2-3|TRBV24-1|.
TGTGCCACCAGTGGAGGGTCTGGAAGTTCCACAGATACGCAGTATTTT
CATSGGSGSSTDTQYF